Listed below are T cell receptor beta chains from one sample, sequenced in a study of metastatic and nonmetastatic thyroid tumors. TCRdb ran MiXCR on the PCR reads. The sample includes approximately 23,000 clones, under 30% of them seen just once. Sequencing input: blood. The receptors shown here come from a male donor with papillary thyroid cancer or a benign thyroid nodule (not recorded which). Some clones in this sample may be carry-over from other donors' samples. Each CDR3 is given with its conserved first and last residue. The D gene is left open where the match is weak. The size field is filled for only some rows; it gives once, few, many or a size class.

J	V	D	size	DNA	CDR3
TRBJ1-1	TRBV2	-	many	TGTGCCAGCAGTGGAAACAGGGTAACTGAAGCTTTCTTT	CASSGNRVTEAFF
TRBJ2-2	TRBV6-1	-	many	TGTGCCAGCAGGCGAGGGGGGGGGACCGGGGAGCTGTTTTTT	CASRRGGGTGELFF
TRBJ2-7	TRBV5-5	-	once	TGTGCCAGCAGCTTCAGTAGCGGACGGACCTACGAGCAGTACTTC	CASSFSSGRTYEQYF
TRBJ2-1	TRBV12-3/TRBV12-4	-	-	TGTGCCAGCAGTTTAAGGACGAGGGCCTCAATGGATGAGCAGTTCTTC	CASSLRTRASMDEQFF
TRBJ1-1	TRBV9	-	many	TGTGCCAGCAGCGTAGATTCGGGGTCCACTGAAGCTTTCTTT	CASSVDSGSTEAFF
TRBJ1-1	TRBV11-2	-	-	TGTGCCAGCAGCTTCGAGTTAGCCAGCCCTGAAGCTTTCTTT	CASSFELASPEAFF
TRBJ1-6	TRBV10-3	-	many	TGTGCCATCAGAAAGGGAGGAGAAAATAATTCACCCCTCCACTTT	CAIRKGGENNSPLHF
TRBJ1-2	TRBV28	-	many	TGTGCCAGCCAAACAGGGAGCTATGGCTACACCTTC	CASQTGSYGYTF
TRBJ2-1	TRBV29-1	-	many	TGCAGCGTTGAAGGGATGCGGGGCCACAATGAGCAGTTCTTC	CSVEGMRGHNEQFF
TRBJ2-5	TRBV6-1	TRBD1	many	TGTGCCAGCAGTAGGGACAGCCAAGAGACCCAGTACTTC	CASSRDSQETQYF
TRBJ2-1	TRBV11-1	-	many	TGTGCCAGCAGTTTCAGGGATACCAGCTCCTACAATGAGCAGTTCTTC	CASSFRDTSSYNEQFF
TRBJ2-2	TRBV7-8	TRBD2	many	TGTGCCAGCAGCTGGGGAGTAGCGGGAGCTGCCGGGGAGCTGTTTTTT	CASSWGVAGAAGELFF
TRBJ1-5	TRBV20-1	-	many	TGCAGTGCTAGAGATGCCCGGACCCCGGCCCCTTATCAGCCCCAGCATTTT	CSARDARTPAPYQPQHF
TRBJ2-7	TRBV6-4	TRBD2	-	TGTGCCAGCAGAACGGGGGGTTCCTACGAGCAGTACTTC	CASRTGGSYEQYF
TRBJ1-1	TRBV5-1	-	-	TGCGCCAGCAGCTTTGACTGGGTCCAAGAAGCTTTCTTT	CASSFDWVQEAFF
TRBJ2-2	TRBV18	TRBD2	many	TGTGCCAGCTCACCCCGGCGGGGGAGCAACACCGGGGAGCTGTTTTTT	CASSPRRGSNTGELFF
TRBJ2-7	TRBV29-1	TRBD2	many	TGCAGCGTGGGACTAGCGGTGGGCTACGAGCAGTACTTC	CSVGLAVGYEQYF
TRBJ1-6	TRBV9	-	-	TGTGCCAGCAGCGAGAGGGACCGGAGCTCCTATAATTCAACCCTCCAATTT	CASSERDRSSYNSTLQF
TRBJ1-5	TRBV6-1	TRBD1	-	TGTGCCAGCAGTCCCACAGGGACAGGGGTCAGTCAGCCCAAGCATTTT	CASSPTGTGVSQPKHF
TRBJ2-6	TRBV10-3	-	-	TGTGCCATCAGTCACCCTACGCCTGGGGCCAACGTCCTGACTTTC	CAISHPTPGANVLTF
TRBJ1-1	TRBV6-5	TRBD1	many	TGTGCCAGCAGTTACGGACAGGGAGAGAACACTGAAGCTTTCTTT	CASSYGQGENTEAFF